This T cell receptor (beta chain) stems from a study of beta chain features in type 1 diabetes. In the study overall: Over all samples combined, some 99,000,000 sorted cells were examined.

Regarding this clone: Its specificity is unknown.

General observations from the study: Within patients, naive, central memory and Treg TCRB repertoires seemed more similar than within healthy donors. Shorter TCRB CDR3s, moderately but significantly so, were found in Type 1 diabetes patients in all four CD4+ subsets.

Germline CDR1 reads MDHEN; CDR2 reads SYDVKM. V was pared by 6 bases and J by 4 bases, with 12 bases between. The CDR3 consists of 13 residues. Of the isolated RNA, all was reverse transcribed, and so the sequenced material was expressed TCRB transcripts. Some 3.3 million reads was the average for naive, central memory and regulatory T cell samples. TCRdb's table, derived via immunoSEQ multiplex PCR, lists solely in-frame clones and lacks some. The profile covers about 280,000 clones, with approximately 15% appearing a single time and around 0.015% taken by the ten largest. J is TRBJ1-2 and V is TRBV28; possibly TRBD1 for D (6 bases). The sequenced sample was naive CD4+ T cells from blood. The receptor was derived from a man between 18 and 35 years old with type 1 diabetes. The CDR3 loop is CASSKRGGYGYTF. CDR3 nucleotide sequence: TGTGCCAGCAGCAAAAGAGGGGGCTATGGCTACACCTTC.